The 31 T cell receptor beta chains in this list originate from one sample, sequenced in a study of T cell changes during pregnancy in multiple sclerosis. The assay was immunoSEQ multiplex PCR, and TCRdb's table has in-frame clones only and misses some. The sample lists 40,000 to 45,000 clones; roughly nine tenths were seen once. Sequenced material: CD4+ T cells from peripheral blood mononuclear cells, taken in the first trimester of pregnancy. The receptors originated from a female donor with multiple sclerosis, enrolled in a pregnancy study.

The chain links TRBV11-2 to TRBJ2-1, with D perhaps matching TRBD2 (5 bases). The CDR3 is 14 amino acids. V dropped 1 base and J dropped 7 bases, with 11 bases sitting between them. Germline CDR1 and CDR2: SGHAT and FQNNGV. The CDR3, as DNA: TGTGCCAGCAGCTTAGGCCTAGCTTCGAATGAGCAGTTCTTC. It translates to CASSLGLASNEQFF.

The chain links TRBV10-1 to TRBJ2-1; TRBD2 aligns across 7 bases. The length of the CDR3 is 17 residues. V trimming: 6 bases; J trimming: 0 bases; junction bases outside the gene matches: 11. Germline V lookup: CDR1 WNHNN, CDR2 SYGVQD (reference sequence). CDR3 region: CASSPGYVAGSYNEQFF. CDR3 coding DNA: TGCGCCAGCAGCCCCGGTTATGTAGCGGGCTCCTACAATGAGCAGTTCTTC.

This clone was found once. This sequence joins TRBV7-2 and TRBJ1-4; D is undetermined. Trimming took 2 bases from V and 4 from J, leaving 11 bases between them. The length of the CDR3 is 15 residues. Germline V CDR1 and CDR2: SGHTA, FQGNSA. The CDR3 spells CASSLSSGVNEKLFF. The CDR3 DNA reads TGTGCCAGCAGCTTAAGTTCAGGCGTTAATGAAAAACTGTTTTTT.

The CDR3 is CAIGQANGAQYF. DNA of the CDR3: TGTGCTATCGGACAGGCCAATGGGGCCCAGTACTTC. This rearrangement joins TRBV30 to TRBJ2-5, with 7 bases that match TRBD1. Germline V lookup: CDR1 GTSNPN, CDR2 SVGIG (reference sequence). This CDR3 region has 12 residues.

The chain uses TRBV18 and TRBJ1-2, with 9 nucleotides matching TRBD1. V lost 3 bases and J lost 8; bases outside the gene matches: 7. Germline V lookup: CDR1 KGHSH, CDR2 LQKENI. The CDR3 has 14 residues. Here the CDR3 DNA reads TGTGCCAGCTCACCGCCCCCGGGACAGGGAGGCTACACCTTC. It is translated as CASSPPPGQGGYTF. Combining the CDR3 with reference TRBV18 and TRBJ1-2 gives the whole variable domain NAGVMQNPRHLVRRRGQEARLRCSPMKGHSHVYWYRQLPEEGLKFMVYLQKENIIDESGMPKERFSAEFPKEGPSILRIQQVVRGDSAAYFCASSPPPGQGGYTFGSGTRLTVV.

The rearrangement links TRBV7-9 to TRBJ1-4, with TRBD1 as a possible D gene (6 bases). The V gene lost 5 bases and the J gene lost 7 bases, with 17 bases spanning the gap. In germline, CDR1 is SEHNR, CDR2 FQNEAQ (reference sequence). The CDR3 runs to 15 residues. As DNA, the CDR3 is TGTGCCAGCAGCACACAACAGGGTCGGCTTGAAAAACTGTTTTTT. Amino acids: CASSTQQGRLEKLFF.

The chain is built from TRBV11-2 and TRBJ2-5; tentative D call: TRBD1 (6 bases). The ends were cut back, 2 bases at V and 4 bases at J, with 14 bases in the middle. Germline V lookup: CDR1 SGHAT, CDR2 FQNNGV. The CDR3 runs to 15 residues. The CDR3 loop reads CASSLMGSGVETQYF. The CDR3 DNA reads TGTGCCAGCAGCTTAATGGGATCAGGGGTAGAGACCCAGTACTTC. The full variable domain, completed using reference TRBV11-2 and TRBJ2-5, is EAGVAQSPRYKIIEKRQSVAFWCNPISGHATLYWYQQILGQGPKLLIQFQNNGVVDDSQLPKDRFSAERLKGVDSTLKIQPAKLEDSAVYLCASSLMGSGVETQYFGPGTRLLVL.

The CDR3 nucleotides are TGCGCCAGCAGTGAAGCGCGAGAGACCCAGTACTTC. It specifies CASSEARETQYF. The V call is TRBV10-2, the J call TRBJ2-5; D gene uncertain. The germline gives CDR1 WSHSY, CDR2 SAAADI. CDR3 length equals 12 residues. Trimming left V 3 bases short and J 4 bases short, with 6 bases between.

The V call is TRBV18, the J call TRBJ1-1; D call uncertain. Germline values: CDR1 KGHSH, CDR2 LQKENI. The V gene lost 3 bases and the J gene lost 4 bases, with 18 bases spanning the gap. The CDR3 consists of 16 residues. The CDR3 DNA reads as TGTGCCAGCTCACCCACAAACCGGGATGTAGGCACTGAAGCTTTCTTT. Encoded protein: CASSPTNRDVGTEAFF.

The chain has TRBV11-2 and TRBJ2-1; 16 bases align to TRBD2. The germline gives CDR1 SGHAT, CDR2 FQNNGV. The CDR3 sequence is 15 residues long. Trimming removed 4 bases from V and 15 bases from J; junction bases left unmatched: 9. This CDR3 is CASSSGTSGRAVPFF. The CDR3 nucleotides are TGTGCCAGCAGCTCCGGGACTAGCGGGAGGGCCGTCCCGTTCTTC.

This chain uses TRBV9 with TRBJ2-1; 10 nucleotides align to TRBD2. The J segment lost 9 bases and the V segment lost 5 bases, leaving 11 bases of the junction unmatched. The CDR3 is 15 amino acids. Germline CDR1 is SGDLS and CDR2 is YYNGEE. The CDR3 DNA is TGTGCCAGCAGTACTAGCGGGACCGCCGGGGGTGAGCAGTTCTTC. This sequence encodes CASSTSGTAGGEQFF.

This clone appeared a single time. CDR3 DNA: TGTGCCAGCAGCTACCAACTAGGGTTGGAGACCCAGTACTTC. Its protein is CASSYQLGLETQYF. The chain is built from TRBV7-2 and TRBJ2-5; perhaps TRBD2 as D (5 bases). CDR1 is SGHTA and CDR2 is FQGNSA in the germline V gene. The CDR3 is 14 residues long. Between the trimmed V and J ends, which lost 4 bases and 5 bases, there was a span of 14 bases.

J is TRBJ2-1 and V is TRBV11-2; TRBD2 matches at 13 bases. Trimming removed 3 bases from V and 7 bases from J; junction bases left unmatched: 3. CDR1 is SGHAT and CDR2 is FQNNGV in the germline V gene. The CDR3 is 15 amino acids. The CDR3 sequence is CASSLGLAGWNEQFF. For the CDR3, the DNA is TGTGCCAGCAGCTTGGGACTAGCGGGATGGAATGAGCAGTTCTTC.

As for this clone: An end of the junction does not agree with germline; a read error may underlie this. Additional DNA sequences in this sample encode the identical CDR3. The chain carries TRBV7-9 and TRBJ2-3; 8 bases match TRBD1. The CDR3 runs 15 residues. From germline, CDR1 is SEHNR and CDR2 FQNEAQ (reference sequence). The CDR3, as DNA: TGTGCTAGCACCTCAGGGAACAGGGGGACAGATACGCAGTATTTT. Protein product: CASTSGNRGTDTQYF. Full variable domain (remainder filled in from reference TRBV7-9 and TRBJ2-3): DTGVSQNPRHKITKRGQNVTFRCDPISEHNRLYWYRQTLGQGPEFLTYFQNEAQLEKSRLLSDRFSAERPKGSFSTLEIQRTEQGDSAMYLCASTSGNRGTDTQYFGPGTRLTVL.

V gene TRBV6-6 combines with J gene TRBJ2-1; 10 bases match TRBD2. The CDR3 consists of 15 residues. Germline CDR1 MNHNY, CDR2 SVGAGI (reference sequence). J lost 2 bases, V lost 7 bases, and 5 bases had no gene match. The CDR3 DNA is TGTGCCAGCACTACAAGCGGGAGGGCCTACAATGAGCAGTTCTTC. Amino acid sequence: CASTTSGRAYNEQFF.

CDR3 in amino acids: CASSGGAGANVLTF. CDR3 in DNA: TGTGCCAGCAGTGGTGGGGCCGGGGCCAACGTCCTGACTTTC. V gene TRBV2 combines with J gene TRBJ2-6; D is possibly TRBD1 (5 bases). The germline CDR1 and CDR2 sequences are SNHLY and FYNNEI. Trimming left V 4 bases short and J 4 bases short, with 8 bases between. The CDR3 is made up of 14 amino acids.

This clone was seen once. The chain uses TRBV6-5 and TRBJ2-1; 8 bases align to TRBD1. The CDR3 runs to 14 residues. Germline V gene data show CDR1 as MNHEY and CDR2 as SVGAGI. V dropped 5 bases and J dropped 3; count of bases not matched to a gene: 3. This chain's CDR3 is CASSDTGGYNEQFF. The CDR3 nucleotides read TGTGCCAGCAGTGATACAGGGGGCTACAATGAGCAGTTCTTC.

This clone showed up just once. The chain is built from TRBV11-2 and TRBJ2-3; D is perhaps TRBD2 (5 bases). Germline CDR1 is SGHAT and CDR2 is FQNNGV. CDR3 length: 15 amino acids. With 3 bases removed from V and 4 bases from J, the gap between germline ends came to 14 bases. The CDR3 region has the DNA TGTGCCAGCAGCTTGTCGGGAAGGCGCTCAGATACGCAGTATTTT. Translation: CASSLSGRRSDTQYF. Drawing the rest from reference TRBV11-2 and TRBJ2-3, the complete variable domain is EAGVAQSPRYKIIEKRQSVAFWCNPISGHATLYWYQQILGQGPKLLIQFQNNGVVDDSQLPKDRFSAERLKGVDSTLKIQPAKLEDSAVYLCASSLSGRRSDTQYFGPGTRLTVL.

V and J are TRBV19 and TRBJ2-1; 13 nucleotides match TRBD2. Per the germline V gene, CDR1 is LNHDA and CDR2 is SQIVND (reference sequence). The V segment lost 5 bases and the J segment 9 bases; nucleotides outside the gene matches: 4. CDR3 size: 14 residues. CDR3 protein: CASSLRLAGGEQFF. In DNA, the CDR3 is TGTGCCAGTAGTCTTAGACTAGCGGGAGGTGAGCAGTTCTTC.

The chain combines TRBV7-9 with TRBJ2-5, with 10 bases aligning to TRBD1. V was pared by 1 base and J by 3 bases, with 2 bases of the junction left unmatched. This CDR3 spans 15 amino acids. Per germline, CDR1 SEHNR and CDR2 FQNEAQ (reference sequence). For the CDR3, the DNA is TGTGCCAGCAGCTTAGGACAGGGGGCGGAAGAGACCCAGTACTTC. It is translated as CASSLGQGAEETQYF.

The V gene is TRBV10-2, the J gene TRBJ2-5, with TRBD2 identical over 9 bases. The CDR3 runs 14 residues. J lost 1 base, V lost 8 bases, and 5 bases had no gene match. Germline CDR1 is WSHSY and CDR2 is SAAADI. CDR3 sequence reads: CASDKRGAQETQYF. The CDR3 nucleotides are TGCGCCAGCGACAAGCGGGGGGCCCAAGAGACCCAGTACTTC.

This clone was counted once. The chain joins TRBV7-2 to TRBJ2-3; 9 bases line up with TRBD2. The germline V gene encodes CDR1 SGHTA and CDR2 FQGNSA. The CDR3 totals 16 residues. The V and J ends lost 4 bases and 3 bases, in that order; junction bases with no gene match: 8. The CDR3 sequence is CASSSAIAGATDTQYF. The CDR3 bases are TGTGCCAGCAGCTCGGCCATAGCGGGAGCTACAGATACGCAGTATTTT.

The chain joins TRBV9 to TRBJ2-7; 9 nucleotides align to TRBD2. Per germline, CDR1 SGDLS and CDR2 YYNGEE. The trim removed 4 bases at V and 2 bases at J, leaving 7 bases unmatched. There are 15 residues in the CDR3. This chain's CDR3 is CASSFRTSAPYEQYF. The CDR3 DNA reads TGTGCCAGCAGCTTTCGGACTAGCGCTCCCTACGAGCAGTACTTC.

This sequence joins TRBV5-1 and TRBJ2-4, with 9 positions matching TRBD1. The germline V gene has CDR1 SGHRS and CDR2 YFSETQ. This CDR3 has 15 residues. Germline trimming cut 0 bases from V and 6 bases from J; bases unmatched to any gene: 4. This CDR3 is CASSLGDRVGNIQYF. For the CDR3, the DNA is TGCGCCAGCAGCTTGGGGGACAGGGTTGGAAACATTCAGTACTTC.

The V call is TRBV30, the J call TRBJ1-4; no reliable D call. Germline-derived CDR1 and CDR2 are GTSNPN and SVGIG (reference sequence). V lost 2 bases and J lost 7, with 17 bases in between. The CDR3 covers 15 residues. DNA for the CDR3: TGTGCCTGGAGTCCGGACTCCCTTAGAGGTGAAAAACTGTTTTTT. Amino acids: CAWSPDSLRGEKLFF. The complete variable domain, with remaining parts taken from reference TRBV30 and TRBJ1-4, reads SQTIHQWPATLVQPVGSPLSLECTVEGTSNPNLYWYRQAAGRGLQLLFYSVGIGQISSEVPQNLSASRPQDRQFILSSKKLLLSDSGFYLCAWSPDSLRGEKLFFGSGTQLSVL.

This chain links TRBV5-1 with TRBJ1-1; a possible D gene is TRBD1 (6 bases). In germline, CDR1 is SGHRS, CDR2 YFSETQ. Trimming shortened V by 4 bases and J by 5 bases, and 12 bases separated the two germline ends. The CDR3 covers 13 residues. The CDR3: CASSNDRRTEAFF. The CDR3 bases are TGCGCCAGCAGCAACGACAGGCGGACTGAAGCTTTCTTT.

As DNA, the CDR3 is TGTGCCAGCAGCATGGCCTCCCCGGGACAGTATTTT. This translates into CASSMASPGQYF. The chain has TRBV5-6 and TRBJ2-3; tentative D call: TRBD2 (5 bases). Trimming took 4 bases from V and 12 from J, leaving 15 bases between them. This CDR3 spans 12 amino acids. Per germline, CDR1 SGHDT and CDR2 YYEEEE.

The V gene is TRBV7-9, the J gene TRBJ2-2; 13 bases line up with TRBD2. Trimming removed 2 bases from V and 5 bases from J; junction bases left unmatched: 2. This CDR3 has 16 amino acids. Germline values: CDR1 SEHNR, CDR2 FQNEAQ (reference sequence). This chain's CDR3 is CASSLRTSGSTGELFF. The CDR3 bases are TGTGCCAGCAGCTTAAGGACTAGCGGGAGTACCGGGGAGCTGTTTTTT.

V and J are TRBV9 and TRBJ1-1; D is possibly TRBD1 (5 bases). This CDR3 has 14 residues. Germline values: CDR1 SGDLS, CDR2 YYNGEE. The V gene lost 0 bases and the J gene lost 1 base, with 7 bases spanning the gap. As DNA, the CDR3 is TGTGCCAGCAGCGTAGGTACAGGGAACACTGAAGCTTTCTTT. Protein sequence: CASSVGTGNTEAFF.

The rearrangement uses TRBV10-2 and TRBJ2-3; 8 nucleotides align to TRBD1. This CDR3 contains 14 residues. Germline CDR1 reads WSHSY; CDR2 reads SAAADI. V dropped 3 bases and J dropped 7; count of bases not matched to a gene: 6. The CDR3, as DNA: TGCGCCAGCAGTGATTCAGGGGGCGCAAATACGCAGTATTTT. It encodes CASSDSGGANTQYF.

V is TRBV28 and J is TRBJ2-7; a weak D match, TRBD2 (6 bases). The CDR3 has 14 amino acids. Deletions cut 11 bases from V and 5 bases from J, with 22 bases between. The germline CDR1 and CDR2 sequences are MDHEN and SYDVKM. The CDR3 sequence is CASKRGGDPNEQYF. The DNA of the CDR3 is TGTGCCTCAAAACGGGGCGGGGACCCTAACGAGCAGTACTTC.